This T cell receptor beta chain was identified in a study of shared clonotypes between healthy human individuals. The V end was cut by 3 bases, the J end by 2 bases, with 8 bases between. Germline V gives CDR1 SGHRS, CDR2 YFSETQ. This CDR3 is 13 amino acids long. Some clones are missing from TCRdb's copy, which holds only in-frame ones; the method was immunoSEQ multiplex PCR. The table has 2 million to 2.5 million clones, nearly 97% seen once. In the case of this clone: In the same sample, other DNA sequences code for this CDR3.

The chain links TRBV5-1 to TRBJ2-5, with TRBD1 as a possible D gene (6 bases). The sequence was obtained from a man aged 18 to 29 in good health. Sample: naive CD4+ T cells sorted from blood. Subset meaning: CD45RA+ positively selected. The CDR3 spells CASSSGQQETQYF. DNA of the CDR3: TGCGCCAGCAGCTCTGGACAGCAAGAGACCCAGTACTTC.